A selection of T cell receptor beta chains follows, all from one sample in a study of blood T cells in healthy people across ages. TCRdb reprocessed the 5' RACE reads via MiXCR and lists one record per CDR3 protein. This sample yields 450,000 to 650,000 distinct CDR3 sequences, of which approximately 25% are seen a single time; 8.7% belongs to the top ten. This same sample was also part of a study on T cells of mothers and their children.

Input material: blood. These receptors originate from a boy aged 5 to 17 in good health. The CDR3 runs from the conserved cysteine through the conserved F or W. The order of the fields is D gene, J gene, V gene, clone size, CDR3 DNA, CDR3 protein. D genes are given only for firm matches. Part of the rows lack a size; the others show once, few, many or a class for expanded clones.

>TRBD2|TRBJ2-5|TRBV4-1|.
TGCGCCAGCAGCCAAAGGACTAGCGGGAGACTCCAAGAGACCCAGTACTTC
CASSQRTSGRLQETQYF
>.|TRBJ2-7|TRBV28|.
TGTGCCAGCAGTAGCCAACCAAGCTCCTACGAGCAGTACTTC
CASSSQPSSYEQYF
>TRBD2|TRBJ2-2|TRBV7-2|.
TGTGCCAGCAGCGCGACTAGCGGGAGAAACACCGGGGAGCTGTTTTTT
CASSATSGRNTGELFF
>.|TRBJ2-3|TRBV29-1|.
TGCAGCGGTTGGCGAGGCACAGATACGCAGTATTTT
CSGWRGTDTQYF
>TRBD2|TRBJ2-7|TRBV20-1|.
TGCAGTGCTAGAGGTTCAGCGGGAGTCAACGAGCAGTACTTC
CSARGSAGVNEQYF
>TRBD2|TRBJ2-3|TRBV6-5|.
TGTGCCAGCAGTAACACTAGCGGGGGGGCGGAAAACACAGATACGCAGTATTTT
CASSNTSGGAENTDTQYF
>TRBD1|TRBJ1-2|TRBV7-2|.
TGTGCCAGCAGCTTAGTACAGGGGCATGGCTACACCTTC
CASSLVQGHGYTF
>.|TRBJ1-4|TRBV20-1|.
TGCAGTGCTAGATTGCGCCGACGGAGCCTCAATGAAAAACTGTTTTTT
CSARLRRRSLNEKLFF
>.|TRBJ1-5|TRBV20-1|.
TGCAGTGCTAGCCCCATTGGGCAGCCCCAGCATTTT
CSASPIGQPQHF
>TRBD2|TRBJ2-3|TRBV20-1|.
TGCAGTGCTAGTCTAGGCGGTAGCGGGAACACAGATACGCAGTATTTT
CSASLGGSGNTDTQYF
>TRBD1|TRBJ1-5|TRBV29-1|few
TGCAGCGTTGGGGCAGGGGGTATGAACAATCAGCCCCAGCATTTT
CSVGAGGMNNQPQHF
>TRBD1|TRBJ1-2|TRBV4-3|.
TGCGCCAGCAGCCAAGTCCAGGGACAGCCCTATGGCTACACCTTC
CASSQVQGQPYGYTF
>.|TRBJ1-3|TRBV28|.
TGTGCCAGCAGTTTCAGTCGACTTAGCTCTGGAAACACCATATATTTT
CASSFSRLSSGNTIYF
>.|TRBJ2-7|TRBV12-3/TRBV12-4|few
TGTGCCAGCAGTATTTCACACGAGCAGTACTTC
CASSISHEQYF
>.|TRBJ2-3|TRBV12-3/TRBV12-4|.
TGTGCCGCCGCCCGGAGCGCGGCGGATACGCAGTATTTT
CAAARSAADTQYF
>.|TRBJ2-5|TRBV5-1|.
TGCGCCAGCAGCTTGGGCCCTCCTCGACAAGAGACCCAGTACTTC
CASSLGPPRQETQYF
>.|TRBJ1-5|TRBV7-8|.
TGTGCCAGCAGCTTAGAAGGACTAGCGGGAGCAGATACGCAGCATTTT
CASSLEGLAGADTQHF
>TRBD1|TRBJ2-7|TRBV4-3|few
TGCGCCAGCAGCCAAGACTCACGTCGACAGGGGGGACCCTACGAGCAGTACTTC
CASSQDSRRQGGPYEQYF
>.|TRBJ2-3|TRBV12-3/TRBV12-4|few
TGTGCCAGCAGTCGAGCTACAGGGTCAGATACGCAGTATTTT
CASSRATGSDTQYF
>.|TRBJ2-5|TRBV5-1|.
TGCGCCAGCAGTAAACGCACCCCCGATAGGAGTATAAGAGAGACCCAGTACTTC
CASSKRTPDRSIRETQYF
>TRBD1|TRBJ1-2|TRBV7-9|few
TGTGCCAGCAGCCGCGTGGGACAGGGAGACTATGGCTACACCTTC
CASSRVGQGDYGYTF
>TRBD1|TRBJ2-6|TRBV7-9|.
TGTGCCAGCAGCTCCTCCAGGGGGCACTCTGGGGCCAACGTCCTGACTTTC
CASSSSRGHSGANVLTF
>.|TRBJ1-2|TRBV9|.
TGTGCCAGCAGCGTAGACGGAGGGGCTTATGGCTACACCTTC
CASSVDGGAYGYTF
>TRBD1|TRBJ2-1|TRBV6-5|few
TGTGCCAGCAGTTACAGAGGACAGGCCTACAATGAGCAGTTCTTC
CASSYRGQAYNEQFF
>.|TRBJ2-1|TRBV29-1|few
TGCAGCGTTAGGGGGGGCGCAGGGTTGGAGCAGTTCTTC
CSVRGGAGLEQFF
>.|TRBJ1-4|TRBV27|many
TGTGCCAGCAGCCGACGGGACTCTAATGAAAAACTGTTTTTT
CASSRRDSNEKLFF
>TRBD2|TRBJ2-7|TRBV20-1|few
TGCAGTGCTAGGGAGGGGACTAGCGGGAGGAGCGACGAGCAGTACTTC
CSAREGTSGRSDEQYF
>.|TRBJ2-5|TRBV27|.
TGTGCCAGCAGTTTGGGGGGGCGCTTGGGAGAGACCCAGTACTTC
CASSLGGRLGETQYF
>.|TRBJ1-4|TRBV2|.
TGTGCCAGCAGTCTCCGCGCCTCTGGACTGTTTTTT
CASSLRASGLFF
>.|TRBJ2-3|TRBV9|.
TGTGCCAGCAGCGTAGCCCGGGACACAGATACGCAGTATTTT
CASSVARDTDTQYF
>TRBD1|TRBJ1-2|TRBV12-3/TRBV12-4|few
TGTGCCAGCAGTACCTTGGACAGGGGGTCTGGCTACACCTTC
CASSTLDRGSGYTF
>.|TRBJ1-3|TRBV4-3|.
TGCGCCAGCAGCCAATTGGCTGGAAACACCATATATTTT
CASSQLAGNTIYF
>TRBD1|TRBJ2-5|TRBV18|few
TGTGCCAGCTCACCCCAACAGGGGGTTGAAGAGACCCAGTACTTC
CASSPQQGVEETQYF
>.|TRBJ2-7|TRBV4-1|few
TGCGCCACCCCAGAGGGGGGGACCAACAACCACGAGCAGTACTTC
CATPEGGTNNHEQYF
>.|TRBJ2-1|TRBV7-2|.
TGTGCCAGCAGCCAACCAAGGGGGGGGTCGAACAATGAGCAGTTCTTC
CASSQPRGGSNNEQFF
>TRBD1|TRBJ2-7|TRBV27|.
TGTGCCAGCAGTTTAAAACAGGGGCGGTTTGGATCCTACGAGCAGTACTTC
CASSLKQGRFGSYEQYF
>TRBD1|TRBJ2-7|TRBV15|few
TGTGCCACCAGCAGAGATCCGGGACAGGGGCTCTCCATTCACTCCTACGAGCAGTACTTC
CATSRDPGQGLSIHSYEQYF
>.|TRBJ2-3|TRBV27|.
TGTGCCAGCAGTTGCCTAGGGGCCCTAAGCACAGATATGCAGTATTTT
CASSCLGALSTDMQYF